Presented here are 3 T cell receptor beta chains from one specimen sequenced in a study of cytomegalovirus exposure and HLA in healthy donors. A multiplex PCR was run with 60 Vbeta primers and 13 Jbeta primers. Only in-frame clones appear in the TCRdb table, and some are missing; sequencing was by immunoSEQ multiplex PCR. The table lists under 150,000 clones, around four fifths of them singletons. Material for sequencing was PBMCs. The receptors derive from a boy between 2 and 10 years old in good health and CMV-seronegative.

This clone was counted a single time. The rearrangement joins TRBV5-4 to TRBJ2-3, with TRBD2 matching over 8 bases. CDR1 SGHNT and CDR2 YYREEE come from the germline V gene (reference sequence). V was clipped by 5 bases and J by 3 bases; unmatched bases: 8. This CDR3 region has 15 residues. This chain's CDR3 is CASRGAGVGTDTQYF. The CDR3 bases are TGTGCCAGCAGGGGAGCGGGAGTAGGAACAGATACGCAGTATTTT.

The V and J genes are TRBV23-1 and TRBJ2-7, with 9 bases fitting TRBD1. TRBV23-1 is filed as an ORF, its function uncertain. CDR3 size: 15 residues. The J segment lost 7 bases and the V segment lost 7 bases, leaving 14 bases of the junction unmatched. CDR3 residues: CASIWAGGTGFEQYF. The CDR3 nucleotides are TGCGCCAGCATTTGGGCCGGGGGGACAGGGTTTGAGCAGTACTTC.

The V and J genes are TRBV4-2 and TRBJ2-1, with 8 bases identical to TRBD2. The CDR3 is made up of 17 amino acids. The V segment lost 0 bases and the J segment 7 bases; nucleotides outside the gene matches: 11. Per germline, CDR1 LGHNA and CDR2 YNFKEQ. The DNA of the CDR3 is TGTGCCAGCAGCCAAGAGGGTCGGGGGGGCAGGTGGAATGAGCAGTTCTTC. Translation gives CASSQEGRGGRWNEQFF.